The 7 T cell receptor beta chains below were found in one sample sequenced in a study of siplizumab effects on memory and regulatory T cells. Method: immunoSEQ multiplex PCR; TCRdb's copy keeps in-frame clones and lacks some. The sample holds approximately 98,000 clones, roughly 94% seen once. The sample was non-Treg CD4+ T cells sorted from blood. The receptors were gathered from a human donor in good health.

CDR3 region: CASSPKVGGRVNNEQFF. The DNA of the CDR3 is TGTGCCAGCAGCCCCAAGGTCGGCGGGAGGGTTAACAATGAGCAGTTCTTC. The rearrangement uses TRBV28 and TRBJ2-1; 9 bases map to TRBD2. V shed 6 bases and J 5 bases; nucleotides not matched to a gene: 14. In germline, CDR1 is MDHEN, CDR2 SYDVKM. The CDR3 sequence is 17 residues long.

The chain has TRBV7-3 and TRBJ2-7; no firm D call. V was cut by 4 bases and J by 5 bases, with 12 bases left in between. Germline assignment: CDR1 SGHTA and CDR2 FQGTGA. This CDR3 contains 13 residues. The DNA of the CDR3 is TGTGCCAGCAGCTCTCTTATTGGAGACGAGCAGTACTTC. It specifies CASSSLIGDEQYF.

The chain joins TRBV7-7 to TRBJ2-5; 9 bases fit TRBD2. V trimming: 5 bases; J trimming: 1 base; junction bases outside the gene matches: 11. Germline V gene data show CDR1 as SSHAT and CDR2 as FNYEAQ (reference sequence). This CDR3 region has 17 residues. The CDR3 protein is CASSPPGGGRGQETQYF. In DNA form, the CDR3 reads TGTGCCAGCAGCCCACCTGGGGGCGGGAGGGGCCAAGAGACCCAGTACTTC.

The gene calls are TRBV18 and TRBJ2-7; possibly TRBD1 for D (5 bases). V was clipped by 3 bases and J by 5 bases, with 11 bases between them. This CDR3 region has 13 residues. Germline CDR1 and CDR2: KGHSH and LQKENI. CDR3 nucleotides: TGTGCCAGCTCACCCTCAGGGCAGGACGAGCAGTACTTC. This encodes CASSPSGQDEQYF.

The chain employs TRBV2 and TRBJ1-3; TRBD1 matches 7 bases. V gave up 6 bases and J gave up 0 bases; unmatched junction bases: 2. CDR3 length equals 14 residues. Germline CDR1 SNHLY, CDR2 FYNNEI. The CDR3 spells CASRGTDSGNTIYF. For the CDR3, the DNA is TGTGCCAGCAGAGGGACAGACTCTGGAAACACCATATATTTT.

The rearrangement links TRBV15 to TRBJ2-1, with a possible D match to TRBD1 (5 bases). Trimming shortened V by 3 bases and J by 8 bases, and 14 bases separated the two germline ends. Germline CDR1 LNHNV, CDR2 YYDKDF (reference sequence). CDR3 size: 14 residues. This CDR3 is CATSRRQPRYEQFF. The CDR3 DNA is TGTGCCACCAGCAGGAGACAGCCAAGGTATGAGCAGTTCTTC.

The V and J genes are TRBV9 and TRBJ2-3; 7 nucleotides agree with TRBD2. J lost 4 bases, V lost 0 bases, and 5 bases had no gene match. Per the germline V gene, CDR1 is SGDLS and CDR2 is YYNGEE. This CDR3 is 15 amino acids long. The chain's CDR3 is CASSVGEGPPDTQYF. In nucleotides, the CDR3 is TGTGCCAGCAGCGTAGGGGAGGGGCCCCCAGATACGCAGTATTTT.